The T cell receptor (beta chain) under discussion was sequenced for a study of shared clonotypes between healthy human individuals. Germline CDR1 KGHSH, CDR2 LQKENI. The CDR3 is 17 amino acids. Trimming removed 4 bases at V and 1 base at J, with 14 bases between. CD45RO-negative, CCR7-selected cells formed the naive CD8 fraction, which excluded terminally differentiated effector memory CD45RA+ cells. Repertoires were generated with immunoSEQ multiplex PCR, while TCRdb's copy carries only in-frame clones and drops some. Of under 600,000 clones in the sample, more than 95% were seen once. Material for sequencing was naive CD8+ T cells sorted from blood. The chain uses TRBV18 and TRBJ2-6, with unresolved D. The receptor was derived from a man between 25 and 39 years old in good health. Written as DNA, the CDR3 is TGTGCCAGCTCACACTCCCGACGGGTTTCTGGGGCCAACGTCCTGACTTTC. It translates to CASSHSRRVSGANVLTF. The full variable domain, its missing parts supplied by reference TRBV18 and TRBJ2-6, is NAGVMQNPRHLVRRRGQEARLRCSPMKGHSHVYWYRQLPEEGLKFMVYLQKENIIDESGMPKERFSAEFPKEGPSILRIQQVVRGDSAAYFCASSHSRRVSGANVLTFGAGSRLTVL.